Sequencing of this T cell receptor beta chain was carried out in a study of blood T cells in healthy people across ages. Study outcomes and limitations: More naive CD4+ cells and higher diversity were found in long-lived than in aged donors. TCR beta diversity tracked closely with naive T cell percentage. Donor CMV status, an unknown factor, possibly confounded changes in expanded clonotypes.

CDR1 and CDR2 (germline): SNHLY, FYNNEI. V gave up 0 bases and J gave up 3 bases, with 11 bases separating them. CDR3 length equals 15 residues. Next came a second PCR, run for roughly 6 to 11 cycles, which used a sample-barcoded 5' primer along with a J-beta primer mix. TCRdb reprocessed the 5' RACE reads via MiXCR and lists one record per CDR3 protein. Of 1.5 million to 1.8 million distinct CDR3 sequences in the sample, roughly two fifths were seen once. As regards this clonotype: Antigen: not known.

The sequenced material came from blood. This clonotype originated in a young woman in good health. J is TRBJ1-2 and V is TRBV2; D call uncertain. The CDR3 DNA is TGTGCCAGCAGTGAAGCGCTTACGGATTACTATGGCTACACCTTC. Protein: CASSEALTDYYGYTF. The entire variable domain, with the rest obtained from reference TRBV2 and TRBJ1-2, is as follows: EPEVTQTPSHQVTQMGQEVILRCVPISNHLYFYWYRQILGQKVEFLVSFYNNEISEKSEIFDDQFSVERPDGSNFTLKIRSTKLEDSAMYFCASSEALTDYYGYTFGSGTRLTVV.